The 10 T cell receptor beta chains below come from one sample, sequenced in a study of T cells in localized non-small cell lung cancer. Assay used: immunoSEQ multiplex PCR; TCRdb lists only in-frame clones, some missing. The sample holds about 28,000 clones, roughly 90% seen once. Sequenced material: peripheral blood mononuclear cells, taken before any cancer treatment. The receptor set was obtained from a woman aged 40-70 years with stage III lung adenocarcinoma.

The CDR3 loop reads CASSLLEVGVQYF. The CDR3 DNA sequence: TGTGCCAGCAGCTTGTTGGAGGTGGGGGTGCAGTACTTC. The chain joins TRBV5-4 to TRBJ2-7, with D perhaps TRBD1 or TRBD2 (5 bases each). V dropped 1 base and J dropped 9 bases, with 14 bases sitting between them. CDR1 and CDR2 from the germline V gene are SGHNT and YYREEE (reference sequence). This CDR3 is built from 13 residues.

The V gene is TRBV19, the J gene TRBJ2-7, with D unresolved. Trimming stripped 5 bases from V and 4 bases from J, with 15 bases between. The CDR3 runs to 14 residues. The germline V gene encodes CDR1 LNHDA and CDR2 SQIVND (reference sequence). CDR3 nucleotide sequence: TGTGCCAGTAGTGACAACGGCGGCAGTTACGAGCAGTACTTC. This codes for CASSDNGGSYEQYF.

The genes are TRBV7-2 and TRBJ2-2; D perhaps matches TRBD2 (5 bases). Germline loops: CDR1 SGHTA, CDR2 FQGNSA. The CDR3 length is 16 residues. The germline V and J ends were trimmed by 2 bases and 4 bases, with 14 bases remaining between them. CDR3 sequence (DNA): TGTGCCAGCAGCTTAAACTCGGCTAGCAGCACCGGGGAGCTGTTTTTT. As protein: CASSLNSASSTGELFF. The whole variable domain, remainder taken from reference TRBV7-2 and TRBJ2-2, is GAGVSQSPSNKVTEKGKDVELRCDPISGHTALYWYRQSLGQGLEFLIYFQGNSAPDKSGLPSDRFSAERTGGSVSTLTIQRTQQEDSAVYLCASSLNSASSTGELFFGEGSRLTVL.

This chain uses TRBV5-1 with TRBJ2-3; 7 bases map to TRBD1. CDR1 SGHRS and CDR2 YFSETQ come from the germline V gene. V lost 6 bases to trimming and J lost 4 bases; unmatched junction nucleotides: 8. The CDR3 covers 14 residues. The CDR3 loop is CASNPGTAPDTQYF. In nucleotides, the CDR3 is TGCGCCAGCAACCCCGGGACAGCCCCAGATACGCAGTATTTT.

The V gene is TRBV29-1, the J gene TRBJ1-2; D is undetermined. Trimming shortened V by 1 base and J by 6 bases, and 3 bases separated the two germline ends. Germline V gene lookup returns CDR1 SQVTM and CDR2 ANQGSEA. The CDR3 loop spans 10 amino acids. For the CDR3, the DNA is TGCAGCGTTGAAGTTGATGGCTACACCTTC. Translation gives CSVEVDGYTF.

The CDR3 DNA sequence: TGTGCCAGCAGCCCCTCCGCGACCACAGATACGCAGTATTTT. Its translation: CASSPSATTDTQYF. J is TRBJ2-3 and V is TRBV16; D not resolved. V lost 4 bases and J lost 2, with 10 bases in between. The CDR3 is made up of 14 amino acids. In germline, CDR1 is KGHSY, CDR2 FQNENV.

This clone was seen a single time. The genes are TRBV19 and TRBJ1-5, with D hard to call. Trimming took off 6 bases at V and 0 bases at J, with 9 bases between the two ends. Germline-derived CDR1 and CDR2 are LNHDA and SQIVND (reference sequence). This CDR3 is 14 amino acids long. CDR3 nucleotide sequence: TGTGCCAGTAGCGATGTCTATAGCAATCAGCCCCAGCATTTT. Amino acids: CASSDVYSNQPQHF.

This chain links TRBV27 with TRBJ1-6, with 9 bases lining up with TRBD1. This CDR3 contains 20 residues. Germline loops: CDR1 MNHEY, CDR2 SMNVEV (reference sequence). V gave up 5 bases and J gave up 0 bases; unmatched junction bases: 14. The DNA of the CDR3 is TGTGCCAGCAGTCACCGTCGGGACAGGGCCCTTAGCTCCTATAATTCACCCCTCCACTTT. The encoded protein is CASSHRRDRALSSYNSPLHF.

This sequence joins TRBV6-6 and TRBJ2-1, with 10 bases fitting TRBD1. The J segment lost 15 bases and the V segment lost 2 bases, leaving 7 bases of the junction unmatched. Germline V CDR1 and CDR2: MNHNY, SVGAGI (reference sequence). The CDR3 length is 13 residues. CDR3 sequence reads: CASSYGGTGDWFF. The CDR3 coding sequence is TGTGCCAGCAGTTACGGCGGGACAGGGGATTGGTTCTTC.

The chain combines TRBV7-2 with TRBJ2-2; D remains ambiguous. The CDR3 covers 15 residues. The germline V gene encodes CDR1 SGHTA and CDR2 FQGNSA. The germline V and J ends were trimmed by 5 bases and 2 bases, with 12 bases remaining between them. As DNA, the CDR3 is TGTGCCAGCAGCGGATTTGTCGCCAACACCGGGGAGCTGTTTTTT. This encodes CASSGFVANTGELFF.